The sequence of this TCR beta chain was determined in a study of T cells after posttransplantation cyclophosphamide. Using immunoSEQ multiplex PCR, the repertoire was profiled, and TCRdb retains in-frame clones only, with some absent. This table has about 20,000 clones, under 99% appearing once. On this clone itself: Its matching antigen is unknown.

Germline trimming cut 6 bases from V and 4 bases from J; bases unmatched to any gene: 16. The CDR3 is 18 amino acids. Germline CDR1 is SGHVS and CDR2 is FQNEAQ. The naive gate required viable CD3+CD4+ or CD3+CD8+ cells with CCR7+CD45RA+CD45RO-CD95-CD27+CD28+ phenotype. General study points: Skin or GI-infiltrating T cells shared few TRB sequences with blood. Recipient CMV seropositivity and CMV reactivation strongly tracked TRB clonality.

This chain connects TRBV7-8 to TRBJ1-3; 9 bases map to TRBD1. The receptor's source is a man aged 40-50 years in good health, CMV-negative, and a related stem cell transplant donor. The sequencing sample was made of naive CD4+ T cells sorted from PBMCs. CDR3 residues: CASSPLAPGQGVGNTIYF. DNA of the CDR3: TGTGCCAGCAGTCCCCTAGCGCCGGGACAGGGAGTCGGAAACACCATATATTTT.